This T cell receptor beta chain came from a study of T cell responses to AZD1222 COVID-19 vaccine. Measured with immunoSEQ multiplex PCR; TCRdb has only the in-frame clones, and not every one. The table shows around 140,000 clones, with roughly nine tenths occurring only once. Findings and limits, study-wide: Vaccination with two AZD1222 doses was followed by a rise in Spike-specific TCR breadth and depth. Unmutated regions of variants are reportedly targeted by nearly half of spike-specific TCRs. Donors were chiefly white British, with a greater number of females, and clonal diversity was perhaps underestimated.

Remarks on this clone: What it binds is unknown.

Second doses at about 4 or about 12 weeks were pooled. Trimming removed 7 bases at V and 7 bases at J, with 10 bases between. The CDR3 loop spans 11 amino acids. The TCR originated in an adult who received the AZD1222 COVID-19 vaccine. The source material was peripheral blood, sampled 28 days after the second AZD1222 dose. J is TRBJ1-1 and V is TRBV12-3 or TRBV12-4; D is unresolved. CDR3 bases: TGTGCCAGCATGGATGGGCGTGAAGCTTTCTTT. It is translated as CASMDGREAFF.